These 24 T cell receptor beta chains originate from one sample sequenced in a study of CD8 T cells in Susac syndrome. RNA was extracted with the RNeasy kit, and a quantity of about 0.5 to 1 ug was reverse transcribed using random hexamers. TCRdb processed the immunoSEQ multiplex PCR reads anew with MiXCR; each CDR3 protein has one entry. This sample has approximately 190,000 distinct CDR3 sequences, with under 97% found just once. What was sequenced was CD4+ T cells from PBMCs. Source of these receptors: a human donor with Susac syndrome.

The V gene is TRBV12-3 or TRBV12-4, the J gene TRBJ1-6; 8 bases are shared with TRBD1. The junction had 19 bases not matched to a gene; V was cut back by 3 bases and J by 15 bases. The CDR3 length is 17 residues. The CDR3 DNA sequence: TGTGCCAGCAGTTTTCAGGGAGGTGAGGGACAGGTCGATCGCCTCCACTTT. This gives the protein CASSFQGGEGQVDRLHF.

The rearrangement uses TRBV11-2 and TRBJ2-5, with 11 bases aligning to TRBD2. The CDR3 extends over 15 amino acids. After removal of 5 bases from V and 5 bases from J, the junction contained 7 bases not matched to a gene. Germline values: CDR1 SGHAT, CDR2 FQNNGV. CDR3 nucleotides: TGTGCCAGCAGCAATAGCGGGGGGGCCCAGGAGACCCAGTACTTC. Encoded protein: CASSNSGGAQETQYF.

This chain connects TRBV29-1 to TRBJ1-3, with D perhaps matching TRBD1 (6 bases). V was clipped by 6 bases and J by 4 bases, with 13 bases between them. In germline, CDR1 is SQVTM, CDR2 ANQGSEA. The CDR3 extends over 13 amino acids. Here the CDR3 reads CSVAQGFGNTIYF. DNA for the CDR3: TGCAGCGTGGCCCAGGGGTTCGGAAACACCATATATTTT.

The chain is built from TRBV6-1 and TRBJ2-1; D is ambiguous. The CDR3 loop spans 17 amino acids. Looked up from germline, CDR1 is MNHNS and CDR2 is SASEGT. The germline V and J ends were trimmed by 5 bases and 0 bases, with 17 bases remaining between them. Here the CDR3 reads CASSQILAESSYNEQFF. The CDR3 DNA follows: TGTGCCAGCAGTCAGATTCTGGCGGAAAGCTCCTACAATGAGCAGTTCTTC.

The gene calls are TRBV10-3 and TRBJ2-4; tentatively, D is TRBD1 (7 bases). V was pared by 4 bases and J by 5 bases, with 12 bases between. CDR1 is ENHRY, CDR2 SYGVKD, per germline. The CDR3 covers 14 residues. For the CDR3, the DNA is TGTGCCATCAGTGGGGGGGACAGAGAAAACATTCAGTACTTC. Translated, it gives CAISGGDRENIQYF.

The rearrangement links TRBV12-3 or TRBV12-4 to TRBJ2-1; D not certain. Deletions cut 5 bases from V and 7 bases from J, with 12 bases between. The CDR3 has 13 amino acids. CDR3 sequence reads: CASSPNRWNEQFF. The CDR3 DNA follows: TGTGCCAGCAGTCCGAATCGGTGGAATGAGCAGTTCTTC.

Notes on this clonotype: It is unclear where the CDR3 begins or ends on the DNA, so no DNA is shown, and the CDR3 is as TCRdb lists it. The V and J genes are TRBV3-1 and TRBJ1-2; the tabulated D call, TRBD1, remains unverified against the DNA. Germline V CDR1 and CDR2: LGHDT, YNNKEL (reference sequence). The CDR3 extends over 16 residues, inclusive of both ends. This CDR3 reads CASSQVTGDFGNGYTF.

The chain recombines TRBV4-3 with TRBJ1-5; 8 positions agree with TRBD1. The CDR3 has 15 amino acids. The germline V gene encodes CDR1 LGHNA and CDR2 YSLEER. The V gene end was trimmed by 4 bases and the J gene end by 1 base; junction bases not matched to a gene: 3. DNA for the CDR3: TGCGCCAGCAGCCGGGACAGGTGGAGCAATCAGCCCCAGCATTTT. It specifies CASSRDRWSNQPQHF.

The chain links TRBV29-1 to TRBJ1-1; no definite D call. Per the germline V gene, CDR1 is SQVTM and CDR2 is ANQGSEA. The CDR3 consists of 12 residues. Trimming took 5 bases from V and 1 from J, leaving 8 bases between them. CDR3 region: CSVLAPNTEAFF. DNA of the CDR3: TGCAGCGTTCTGGCTCCGAACACTGAAGCTTTCTTT.

The chain links TRBV2 to TRBJ1-1; 8 bases line up with TRBD1. J lost 4 bases, V lost 7 bases, and 14 bases had no gene match. The CDR3 sequence is 16 residues long. CDR1 and CDR2 from the germline V gene are SNHLY and FYNNEI. DNA of the CDR3: TGTGCCAGCACCCCGGAAGCAGGGGGCATTGGCACTGAAGCTTTCTTT. It specifies CASTPEAGGIGTEAFF.

The V and J genes are TRBV14 and TRBJ1-1, with D possibly TRBD1 on 6 matching bases. The CDR3 extends over 15 amino acids. CDR1 is SGHDN and CDR2 is FVKESK in the germline V gene. Trimming removed 5 bases from V and 5 bases from J, with 18 bases in between. The CDR3 nucleotides are TGTGCCAGCAGCTTTCGAACAGGGACTTTTACTGAAGCTTTCTTT. It specifies CASSFRTGTFTEAFF.

J is TRBJ2-5 and V is TRBV2; unclear D gene. The CDR3 spans 13 residues. V lost 4 bases and J lost 1, with 7 bases in between. Germline lookup yields CDR1 SNHLY and CDR2 FYNNEI. CDR3 coding DNA: TGTGCCAGCAGTGTTAATACCCAAGAGACCCAGTACTTC. Protein: CASSVNTQETQYF.

The table lists this clonotype with a count of one. CDR3: CASSRITGVLTEQYF. CDR3 nucleotides: TGTGCCAGCAGCCGCATCACAGGGGTACTTACCGAGCAGTACTTC. The rearrangement links TRBV4-2 to TRBJ2-7; TRBD1 agrees at 7 bases. This CDR3 spans 15 amino acids. Germline V lookup: CDR1 LGHNA, CDR2 YNFKEQ. V gave up 4 bases and J gave up 6 bases; unmatched junction bases: 12.

This clonotype appeared once. V and J are TRBV25-1 and TRBJ2-3; tentative D call: TRBD2 (6 bases). The CDR3 has 15 amino acids. V was pared by 2 bases and J by 2 bases, with 11 bases between. The V gene's germline CDR1 is MGHDK and CDR2 SYGVNS. CDR3 sequence reads: CASSEGRGYTDTQYF. The CDR3 DNA reads TGTGCCAGCAGTGAAGGACGGGGGTACACAGATACGCAGTATTTT.

The chain uses TRBV30 and TRBJ1-6; 7 positions match TRBD1. The CDR3 is 19 residues long. With 1 base clipped from V and 0 bases from J, the junction kept 12 bases outside the gene matches. Germline loops: CDR1 GTSNPN, CDR2 SVGIG (reference sequence). In nucleotides, the CDR3 is TGTGCCTGGAGTGCGTTACCAAGAACAGGGGCCTCCTATAATTCACCCCTCCACTTT. Translation gives CAWSALPRTGASYNSPLHF.

The rearrangement links TRBV12-3 or TRBV12-4 to TRBJ1-2; 10 bases map to TRBD1. J was trimmed by 8 bases and V by 6 bases; bases with no gene match: 9. The CDR3 has 14 amino acids. The CDR3 bases are TGTGCCAGCAGGCGCCAGGGACAGGGGAGAGGCTACACCTTC. Translation: CASRRQGQGRGYTF.

This chain uses TRBV20-1 with TRBJ2-2; D uncertain. CDR1 and CDR2 (germline): DFQATT, SNEGSKA (reference sequence). The CDR3 is 13 amino acids. V lost 7 bases, J lost 4 bases, and 13 bases lay in between. CDR3 amino acids: CSGRKGVTGELFF. CDR3 coding DNA: TGCAGTGGCAGAAAAGGTGTCACCGGGGAGCTGTTTTTT.

The chain joins TRBV9 to TRBJ2-5; perhaps TRBD2 as D (5 bases). This CDR3 has 14 amino acids. Germline V lookup: CDR1 SGDLS, CDR2 YYNGEE. Trimming shortened V by 4 bases and J by 4 bases, and 14 bases separated the two germline ends. The CDR3 here is CASSPGLALETQYF. DNA of the CDR3: TGTGCCAGCAGCCCCGGACTGGCGCTAGAGACCCAGTACTTC.

V and J are TRBV30 and TRBJ2-6; D is possibly TRBD1 (6 bases). Germline lookup yields CDR1 GTSNPN and CDR2 SVGIG (reference sequence). The CDR3 runs to 17 residues. The V end was cut by 1 base, the J end by 0 bases, with 13 bases between. This CDR3 is CAWSGWGLGSGANVLTF. The CDR3 nucleotides are TGTGCCTGGAGTGGTTGGGGGCTGGGCTCTGGGGCCAACGTCCTGACTTTC.

The chain uses TRBV20-1 and TRBJ1-5; 8 bases fit TRBD1. Germline CDR1 and CDR2: DFQATT and SNEGSKA (reference sequence). The CDR3 totals 16 residues. The CDR3 region is CSALSGQGLSNQPQHF. The DNA of the CDR3 is TGCAGCGCCCTATCCGGACAGGGCCTTAGCAATCAGCCCCAGCATTTT.

The chain joins TRBV12-3 or TRBV12-4 to TRBJ1-1; a weak D match, TRBD1 (5 bases). The ends were cut back, 3 bases at V and 4 bases at J, with 9 bases in the middle. This CDR3 contains 13 residues. This chain's CDR3 is CASSFSGSTEAFF. CDR3 DNA: TGTGCCAGCAGTTTTTCAGGGAGCACTGAAGCTTTCTTT.

J is TRBJ2-4 and V is TRBV30, with D possibly being TRBD1 or TRBD2 (5 bases each). Germline CDR1 GTSNPN, CDR2 SVGIG (reference sequence). V dropped 0 bases and J dropped 5 bases, with 17 bases sitting between them. The CDR3 is made up of 16 amino acids. The CDR3 DNA sequence: TGTGCCTGGAGTGTACCAGGGAGCGGACCCCAAAACATTCAGTACTTC. Protein product: CAWSVPGSGPQNIQYF. Complete variable domain (other parts from reference TRBV30 and TRBJ2-4): SQTIHQWPATLVQPVGSPLSLECTVEGTSNPNLYWYRQAAGRGLQLLFYSVGIGQISSEVPQNLSASRPQDRQFILSSKKLLLSDSGFYLCAWSVPGSGPQNIQYFGAGTRLSVL.

The chain is built from TRBV5-4 and TRBJ2-5, with 7 bases matching TRBD2. Germline V CDR1 and CDR2: SGHNT, YYREEE (reference sequence). V lost 1 base to trimming and J lost 2 bases; unmatched junction nucleotides: 11. This CDR3 has 17 amino acids. The CDR3 nucleotides are TGTGCCAGCAGCTTGAGTTTGGTGGGGCGGGGGCAAGAGACCCAGTACTTC. It translates to CASSLSLVGRGQETQYF.

The V call is TRBV6-6, the J call TRBJ1-6; D gene ambiguous. CDR1 and CDR2 from the germline V gene are MNHNY and SVGAGI (reference sequence). The CDR3 length is 12 residues. The germline V and J ends were trimmed by 6 bases and 6 bases, with 6 bases remaining between them. This CDR3 is CASRPTNSPLHF. CDR3 nucleotide sequence: TGTGCCAGCAGACCCACTAATTCACCCCTCCACTTT.